Listed here is a single T cell receptor beta chain. The data belong to a study of blood T cell repertoires in COVID-19. Study-wide background: Samples came from the United States, Italy and Spain, spanning acute and convalescent COVID-19. T cells, B-cell-depleted T cells, or PBMCs supplied cDNA or gDNA.

The CDR3 covers 15 residues. Looked up from germline, CDR1 is MNHNY and CDR2 is SVGAGI (reference sequence). With 7 bases clipped from V and 4 bases from J, the junction kept 8 bases outside the gene matches. Original methodology: For nucleated cells, counts were estimated from reference gene primer amplification. The protocol was immunoSEQ multiplex PCR, while the TCRdb copy is restricted to in-frame clones and leaves out a portion. That table gives V, J and clone size, and the DNA gave D and trimming. The table shows around 100,000 clones, with 88% occurring only once. The source material was peripheral blood. This clonotype originated in a human donor in a cohort sampled during active COVID-19. This sequence joins TRBV6-6 and TRBJ2-2, with 8 bases lining up with TRBD2. The DNA of the CDR3 is TGTGCCAGCACCTGGACTAGCAGGACCACCGGGGAGCTGTTTTTT. Translating it yields CASTWTSRTTGELFF.